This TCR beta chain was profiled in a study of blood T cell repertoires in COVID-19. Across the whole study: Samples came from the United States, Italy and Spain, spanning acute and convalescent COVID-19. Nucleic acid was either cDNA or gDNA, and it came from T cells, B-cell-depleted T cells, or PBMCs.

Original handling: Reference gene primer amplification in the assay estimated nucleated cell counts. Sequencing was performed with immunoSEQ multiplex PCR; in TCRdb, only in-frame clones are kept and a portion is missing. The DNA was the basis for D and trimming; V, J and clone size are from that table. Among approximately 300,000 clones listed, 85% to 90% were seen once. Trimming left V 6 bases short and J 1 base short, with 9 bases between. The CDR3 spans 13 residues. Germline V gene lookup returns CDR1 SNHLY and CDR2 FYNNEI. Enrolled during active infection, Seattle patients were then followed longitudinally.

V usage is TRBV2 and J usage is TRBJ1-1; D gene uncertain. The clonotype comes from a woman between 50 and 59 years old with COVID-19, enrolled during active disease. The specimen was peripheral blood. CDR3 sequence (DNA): TGTGCCAGCAGGTTTCACAGGAACACTGAAGCTTTCTTT. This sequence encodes CASRFHRNTEAFF.